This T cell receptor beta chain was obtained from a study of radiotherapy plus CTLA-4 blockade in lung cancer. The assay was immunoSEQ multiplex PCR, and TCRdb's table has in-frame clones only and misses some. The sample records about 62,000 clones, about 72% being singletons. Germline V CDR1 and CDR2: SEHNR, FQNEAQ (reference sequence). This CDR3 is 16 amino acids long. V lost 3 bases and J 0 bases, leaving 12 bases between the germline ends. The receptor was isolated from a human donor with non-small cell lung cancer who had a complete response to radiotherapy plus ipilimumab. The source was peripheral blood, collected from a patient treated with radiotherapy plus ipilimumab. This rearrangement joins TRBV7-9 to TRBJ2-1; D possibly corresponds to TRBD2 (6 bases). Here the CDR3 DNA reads TGTGCCAGCAGCTTGGGGGACGGGAGCTCCTACAATGAGCAGTTCTTC. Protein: CASSLGDGSSYNEQFF.